These 28 T cell receptor beta chains came from one sample sequenced in a study of cytomegalovirus exposure and HLA in healthy donors. The PCR was carried out with 60 Vbeta primers and 13 Jbeta primers. Here immunoSEQ multiplex PCR was the method, and the copy in TCRdb shows in-frame clones only, minus some. Of roughly 40,000 clones listed, over 75% were seen once; the top ten hold roughly 2.5%. The sequencing input was PBMCs. Every receptor here comes from a man aged 45-65 years in good health and CMV-seronegative.

CDR3 sequence: CASSQGEAENIQYF. CDR3 nucleotides: TGCGCCAGCAGCCAAGGGGAAGCGGAAAACATTCAGTACTTC. The genes are TRBV4-1 and TRBJ2-4, with D possibly being TRBD2 (5 bases). Per germline, CDR1 MGHRA and CDR2 YSYEKL. This CDR3 is 14 amino acids long. V shed 1 base and J shed 5 bases, with 9 bases lying between them.

The V gene is TRBV19, the J gene TRBJ1-5; D possibly corresponds to TRBD1 (6 bases). CDR3 size: 15 residues. Germline loops: CDR1 LNHDA, CDR2 SQIVND (reference sequence). With 4 bases removed from V and 2 bases from J, the gap between germline ends came to 12 bases. The CDR3 region has the DNA TGTGCCAGTAGTACCTACAGGGCTGGCAATCAGCCCCAGCATTTT. It specifies CASSTYRAGNQPQHF.

The chain is built from TRBV15 and TRBJ2-7, with D unresolved. The CDR3 has 17 residues. Between the trimmed V and J ends, which lost 0 bases and 0 bases, there was a span of 15 bases. The germline V gene has CDR1 LNHNV and CDR2 YYDKDF (reference sequence). In DNA, the CDR3 is TGTGCCACCAGCAGAGAGTCCATGTCATCGAGCTCCTACGAGCAGTACTTC. It specifies CATSRESMSSSSYEQYF.

The V and J genes are TRBV4-1 and TRBJ2-2; 7 bases line up with TRBD2. The CDR3 is 16 residues long. Germline V gives CDR1 MGHRA, CDR2 YSYEKL. J lost 5 bases, V lost 0 bases, and 6 bases had no gene match. Here the CDR3 reads CASSQEGGSVTGELFF. Here the CDR3 DNA reads TGCGCCAGCAGCCAAGAAGGCGGGAGTGTTACCGGGGAGCTGTTTTTT.

This clone was seen a handful of times. This chain links TRBV7-2 with TRBJ2-5; TRBD2 matches at 8 bases. Trimming cost V 3 bases and J 1 base; bases outside gene matches: 7. The CDR3 spans 16 residues. Germline CDR1 is SGHTA and CDR2 is FQGNSA. CDR3 region: CASSLHLLAGQETQYF. CDR3 nucleotides: TGTGCCAGCAGCTTGCACCTCCTAGCGGGCCAAGAGACCCAGTACTTC.

Only a few counts were recorded for this clone. CDR3 nucleotide sequence: TGTGCCACCATCAATCCTAGCGGGAGTGGGACAGATACGCAGTATTTT. Protein: CATINPSGSGTDTQYF. V is TRBV10-3 and J is TRBJ2-3, with TRBD2 matching 10 bases. Germline trimming cut 10 bases from V and 3 bases from J; bases unmatched to any gene: 13. Germline V gives CDR1 ENHRY, CDR2 SYGVKD. This CDR3 is 16 amino acids long.

A single count supports this clone. This chain joins TRBV4-1 and TRBJ2-1, with D maybe TRBD2 (7 bases). Per the germline V gene, CDR1 is MGHRA and CDR2 is YSYEKL. CDR3 length equals 14 residues. V gave up 3 bases and J gave up 6 bases, with 12 bases separating them. CDR3 DNA sequence: TGCGCCAGCAGCCAGGGGGGGCCCGGCAATGAGCAGTTCTTC. Translating gives CASSQGGPGNEQFF.

The gene calls are TRBV5-8 and TRBJ2-2, with D possibly matching TRBD2 (6 bases). The V end was cut by 4 bases, the J end by 4 bases, with 26 bases between. This CDR3 comprises 19 residues. Germline lookup yields CDR1 SGHTS and CDR2 YDEGEE. CDR3 in amino acids: CASSAPFAGPRLFTGELFF. CDR3 DNA sequence: TGTGCCAGCAGCGCCCCTTTCGCGGGACCTCGCCTTTTCACCGGGGAGCTGTTTTTT.

The chain is built from TRBV29-1 and TRBJ1-6; TRBD1 matches at 7 bases. This CDR3 is 13 amino acids long. The germline CDR1 and CDR2 sequences are SQVTM and ANQGSEA. The V gene end was trimmed by 5 bases and the J gene end by 14 bases; junction bases not matched to a gene: 12. DNA of the CDR3: TGCAGCGTTCTCACCGGACAGGACTTCACCCTCCACTTT. This gives the protein CSVLTGQDFTLHF. The full variable domain, rest sourced from reference TRBV29-1 and TRBJ1-6, is SAVISQKPSRDICQRGTSLTIQCQVDSQVTMMFWYRQQPGQSLTLIATANQGSEATYESGFVIDKFPISRPNLTFSTLTVSNMSPEDSSIYLCSVLTGQDFTLHFGNGTRLTVT.

CDR3 region: CASSRGGLGDGYTF. The CDR3 DNA sequence: TGTGCCAGTAGTAGAGGAGGACTAGGAGATGGCTACACCTTC. The chain links TRBV19 to TRBJ1-2, with D uncertain. The CDR3 spans 14 residues. CDR1 LNHDA and CDR2 SQIVND come from the germline V gene (reference sequence). With 4 bases removed from V and 6 bases from J, the gap between germline ends came to 15 bases.

Turning to this clone: At one boundary the junction diverges from the germline segment, which might be a read error. The chain carries TRBV7-9 and TRBJ2-1; 9 bases fit TRBD1. Germline values: CDR1 SEHNR, CDR2 FQNEAQ (reference sequence). This CDR3 contains 17 residues. CDR3 bases: TGTTCCAGCAGCCCCCGGACAGGGGAAAGCTCCTACAATGAGCAGTTCTTC. Protein sequence: CSSSPRTGESSYNEQFF.

CDR3 nucleotides: TGTGCCAGCAGTTCCGCTGGGGCTAGACAAGAGACCCAGTACTTC. Amino acid sequence: CASSSAGARQETQYF. The chain couples TRBV6-5 to TRBJ2-5, with a possible D match to TRBD1 (5 bases). The CDR3 contains 15 residues. V was pared by 4 bases and J by 2 bases, with 14 bases between. Germline CDR1 is MNHEY and CDR2 is SVGAGI.

The chain couples TRBV6-7 to TRBJ1-1; a possible D gene is TRBD1 (5 bases). TRBV6-7 counts as an open reading frame of uncertain function. With 8 bases removed from V and 1 base from J, the gap between germline ends came to 14 bases. The CDR3 has 14 residues. The CDR3: CASCGAEKNTEAFF. The CDR3, as DNA: TGTGCCAGCTGTGGGGCAGAGAAGAACACTGAAGCTTTCTTT.

The chain recombines TRBV5-4 with TRBJ2-3, with D possibly TRBD2 on 6 matching bases. The CDR3 is 17 residues long. Germline-derived CDR1 and CDR2 are SGHNT and YYREEE (reference sequence). The V gene lost 3 bases and the J gene lost 7 bases, with 24 bases spanning the gap. CDR3 nucleotide sequence: TGTGCCAGCAGCTACCCACAAGGAGCGGAGGGCGGGAATACGCAGTATTTT. Amino acids: CASSYPQGAEGGNTQYF. The whole variable domain, filled in from reference TRBV5-4 and TRBJ2-3, reads ETGVTQSPTHLIKTRGQQVTLRCSSQSGHNTVSWYQQALGQGPQFIFQYYREEENGRGNFPPRFSGLQFPNYSSELNVNALELDDSALYLCASSYPQGAEGGNTQYFGPGTRLTVL.

The chain combines TRBV5-1 with TRBJ2-7; 11 bases are a match to TRBD1. The CDR3 is 15 amino acids. Germline CDR1 and CDR2: SGHRS and YFSETQ. V gave up 5 bases and J gave up 7 bases; unmatched junction bases: 11. The CDR3 protein is CASSRGQGALGEQYF. The CDR3, as DNA: TGCGCCAGCAGTAGAGGACAGGGGGCCCTGGGGGAGCAGTACTTC.

The rearrangement links TRBV28 to TRBJ2-3; 7 bases map to TRBD2. The trim removed 4 bases at V and 6 bases at J, leaving 10 bases unmatched. The CDR3 sequence is 15 residues long. CDR1 and CDR2 (germline): MDHEN, SYDVKM. In DNA, the CDR3 is TGTGCCAGCAGTTCTTCTCTAGGACTAGGTGATACGCAGTATTTT. It codes for CASSSSLGLGDTQYF.

CDR3 protein: CASRVDRDQPQHF. For the CDR3, the DNA is TGTGCCAGCAGGGTTGACAGGGACCAGCCCCAGCATTTT. The chain has TRBV10-3 and TRBJ1-5; the match to TRBD1 covers 7 bases. Germline V gene sequence: CDR1 ENHRY, CDR2 SYGVKD. CDR3 length: 13 residues. Trimming removed 10 bases from V and 7 bases from J; junction bases left unmatched: 10.

This clone has only one observation. Relative to the germline gene, one junction end is altered; a read error may explain this. Other DNA sequences within the sample encode an identical CDR3. V gene TRBV28 combines with J gene TRBJ2-7; D may be TRBD2 (7 bases). CDR1 MDHEN and CDR2 SYDVKM come from the germline V gene. CDR3 length: 16 amino acids. The CDR3 protein is CASSFPVEGGSSEQYF. The CDR3 nucleotides are TGTGCCAGCAGTTTTCCGGTAGAGGGGGGGAGTTCCGAGCAGTACTTT.

There are a few counts of this clone. The CDR3 nucleotides read TGTGCCATCAGTTTTACTGAAACTAGGAACTCCTACGAGCAGTACTTC. Protein sequence: CAISFTETRNSYEQYF. The rearrangement joins TRBV10-3 to TRBJ2-7, with a weak D call TRBD2 (5 bases). The CDR3 totals 16 residues. Deletions cut 5 bases from V and 0 bases from J, with 17 bases between. The germline gives CDR1 ENHRY, CDR2 SYGVKD.

The J gene is TRBJ1-1, the V gene TRBV7-2; no reliable D call. The CDR3 totals 14 residues. CDR1 and CDR2 (germline): SGHTA, FQGNSA. Trimming took 1 base from V and 5 from J, leaving 11 bases between them. In nucleotides, the CDR3 is TGTGCCAGCAGCTTAGGCCCCTCGGGGACTGAAGCTTTCTTT. It encodes CASSLGPSGTEAFF.

The CDR3 sequence: CASSPQLEAETQYF. Written as DNA, the CDR3 is TGTGCCAGCAGCCCCCAGCTGGAGGCAGAGACCCAGTACTTC. The rearrangement joins TRBV7-2 to TRBJ2-5; possibly TRBD2 for D (5 bases). Germline CDR1 reads SGHTA; CDR2 reads FQGNSA. The CDR3 runs 14 residues. V was clipped by 5 bases and J by 4 bases, with 14 bases between them.

The rearrangement links TRBV4-3 to TRBJ2-1; 13 bases map to TRBD2. CDR1 and CDR2 from the germline V gene are LGHNA and YSLEER. The ends lost 0 bases at V and 9 bases at J; junction bases unmatched: 5. The CDR3 length is 16 residues. CDR3 nucleotide sequence: TGCGCCAGCAGCCAAGATCGGACTAGCGGGAGTATTGAGCAGTTCTTC. Protein: CASSQDRTSGSIEQFF.

The genes are TRBV7-2 and TRBJ2-3; D remains unclear. Germline values: CDR1 SGHTA, CDR2 FQGNSA. CDR3 length: 16 residues. The V gene lost 5 bases and the J gene lost 4 bases, with 19 bases spanning the gap. DNA for the CDR3: TGTGCCAGCAGCCAATGGGCGCTCGCAGATGCAGATACGCAGTATTTT. Translation: CASSQWALADADTQYF.

The rearrangement joins TRBV27 to TRBJ1-4, with D perhaps TRBD1 (6 bases). Trimming removed 5 bases at V and 5 bases at J, with 9 bases between. This CDR3 region has 13 residues. Germline CDR1 reads MNHEY; CDR2 reads SMNVEV (reference sequence). CDR3 DNA sequence: TGTGCCAGCAGTCCCACAGGGAATGAAAAACTGTTTTTT. It translates to CASSPTGNEKLFF.

The chain links TRBV30 to TRBJ1-5, with TRBD1 as a possible D gene (6 bases). This CDR3 region has 13 residues. Trimming removed 8 bases from V and 3 bases from J, with 14 bases in between. Germline CDR1 reads GTSNPN; CDR2 reads SVGIG (reference sequence). CDR3 sequence: CAAATGSNQPQHF. CDR3 coding DNA: TGTGCCGCCGCGACAGGTTCCAATCAGCCCCAGCATTTT.

V gene TRBV5-1 combines with J gene TRBJ2-2; 7 bases match TRBD2. Losses at the gene ends were 2 bases for V and 5 bases for J; bases not matched to a gene: 12. CDR3 size: 17 residues. Germline V gene sequence: CDR1 SGHRS, CDR2 YFSETQ. CDR3 in amino acids: CASSFEAGEKYTGELFF. DNA for the CDR3: TGCGCCAGCAGCTTTGAGGCGGGAGAGAAATATACCGGGGAGCTGTTTTTT. The whole variable domain, filled in from reference TRBV5-1 and TRBJ2-2, reads KAGVTQTPRYLIKTRGQQVTLSCSPISGHRSVSWYQQTPGQGLQFLFEYFSETQRNKGNFPGRFSGRQFSNSRSEMNVSTLELGDSALYLCASSFEAGEKYTGELFFGEGSRLTVL.

V usage is TRBV7-6 and J usage is TRBJ1-3; D possibly corresponds to TRBD1 (5 bases). The CDR3 runs to 17 residues. CDR1 and CDR2 (germline): SGHVS, FNYEAQ. With 1 base removed from V and 3 bases from J, the gap between germline ends came to 16 bases. The CDR3 nucleotides read TGTGCCAGCAGCTTAGGCGGGACGGACAACCGTGGAAACACCATATATTTT. It codes for CASSLGGTDNRGNTIYF.

The V gene is TRBV28, the J gene TRBJ1-1; D is unresolved. The germline V gene has CDR1 MDHEN and CDR2 SYDVKM. V lost 6 bases to trimming and J lost 2 bases, with 16 bases between them. The CDR3 runs to 15 residues. The CDR3 DNA follows: TGTGCCAGCAGCCGGAGGGTCGCTTTAAACACTGAAGCTTTCTTT. Amino acids: CASSRRVALNTEAFF.